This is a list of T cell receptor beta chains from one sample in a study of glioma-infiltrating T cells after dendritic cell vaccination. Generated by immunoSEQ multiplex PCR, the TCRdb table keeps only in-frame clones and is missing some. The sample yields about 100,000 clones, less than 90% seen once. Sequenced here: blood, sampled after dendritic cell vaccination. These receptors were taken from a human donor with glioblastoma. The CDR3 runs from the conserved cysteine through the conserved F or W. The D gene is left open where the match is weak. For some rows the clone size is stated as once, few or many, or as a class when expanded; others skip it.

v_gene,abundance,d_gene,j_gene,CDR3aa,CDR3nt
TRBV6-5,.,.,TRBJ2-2,CASSSGGNTGELFF,TGTGCCAGCAGCAGTGGGGGCAACACCGGGGAGCTGTTTTTT
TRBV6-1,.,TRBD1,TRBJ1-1,CASSERAGGNTEAFF,TGTGCCAGCAGTGAAAGGGCAGGGGGGAACACTGAAGCTTTCTTT
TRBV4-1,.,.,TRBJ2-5,CASSQEYQEAGLETQYF,TGCGCCAGCAGCCAAGAGTATCAGGAGGCGGGGTTGGAGACCCAGTACTTC
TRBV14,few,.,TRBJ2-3,CASSRTQNPGGDTQYF,TGTGCCAGCAGCCGCACTCAGAACCCCGGAGGGGATACGCAGTATTTT
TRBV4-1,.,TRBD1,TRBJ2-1,CASSQGQGQVDEQFF,TGCGCCAGCAGCCAAGGACAGGGTCAGGTCGATGAGCAGTTCTTC
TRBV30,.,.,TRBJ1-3,CAWGRGAGNTIYF,TGTGCCTGGGGCAGGGGAGCTGGAAACACCATATATTTT
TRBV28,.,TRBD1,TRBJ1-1,CASSLGGTAAEAFF,TGTGCCAGCAGTTTGGGCGGGACAGCCGCTGAAGCTTTCTTT
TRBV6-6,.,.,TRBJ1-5,CASRSRGGNQPQHF,TGTGCCAGCAGGTCCCGGGGGGGCAATCAGCCCCAGCATTTT
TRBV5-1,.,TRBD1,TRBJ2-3,CASSLGLGQAGSTDTQYF,TGCGCCAGCAGCTTAGGATTGGGACAGGCTGGTAGCACAGATACGCAGTATTTT
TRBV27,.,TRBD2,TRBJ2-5,CASSSILAGGPFETQYF,TGTGCCAGCAGCTCAATACTAGCGGGAGGGCCGTTTGAGACCCAGTACTTC
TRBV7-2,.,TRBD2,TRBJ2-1,CASSSTRPGLAYNEQFF,TGTGCCAGCAGCTCTACCCGACCGGGACTAGCCTACAATGAGCAGTTCTTC
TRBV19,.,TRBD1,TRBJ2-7,CASSIDTAGGKYF,TGTGCCAGTAGTATAGATACGGCAGGGGGCAAGTACTTC
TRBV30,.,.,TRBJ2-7,CAWTRTDSYEQYF,TGTGCCTGGACCCGGACGGACAGCTACGAGCAGTACTTC
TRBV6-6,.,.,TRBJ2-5,CASRPPRVQETQYF,TGTGCCAGCAGACCCCCCCGGGTCCAAGAGACCCAGTACTTC
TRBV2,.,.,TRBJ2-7,CATRELAYEQYF,TGTGCCACCCGAGAACTAGCCTACGAGCAGTACTTC
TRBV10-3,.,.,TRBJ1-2,CAISESGAGYGYTF,TGTGCCATCAGTGAGTCCGGGGCGGGGTATGGCTACACCTTC
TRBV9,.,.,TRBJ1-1,CASSVGQVTEAFF,TGTGCCAGCAGCGTAGGACAGGTCACTGAAGCTTTCTTT
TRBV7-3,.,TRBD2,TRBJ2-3,CASSFVSGGAADTQYF,TGTGCCAGCAGCTTCGTTAGCGGGGGGGCGGCAGATACGCAGTATTTT
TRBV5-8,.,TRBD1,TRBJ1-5,CASSIGTAGLKNQPQHF,TGTGCCAGCAGCATCGGGACAGCCGGTCTTAAGAATCAGCCCCAGCATTTT
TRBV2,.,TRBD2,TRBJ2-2,CASSPLAVTGELFF,TGTGCCAGCAGCCCCCTAGCGGTCACCGGGGAGCTGTTTTTT
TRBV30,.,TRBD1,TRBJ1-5,CAWNLGGTVNQPQHF,TGTGCCTGGAACCTTGGGGGGACAGTCAATCAGCCCCAGCATTTT
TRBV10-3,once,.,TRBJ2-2,CAISVGAGDTGELFF,TGTGCCATCAGTGTGGGCGCAGGGGACACCGGGGAGCTGTTTTTT
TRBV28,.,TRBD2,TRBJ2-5,CASSPGLAQGETQYF,TGTGCCAGCAGTCCGGGACTAGCCCAGGGCGAGACCCAGTACTTC
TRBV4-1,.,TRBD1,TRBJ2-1,CASSLDRAGYNEQFF,TGCGCCAGCAGCCTGGACAGGGCGGGCTACAATGAGCAGTTCTTC
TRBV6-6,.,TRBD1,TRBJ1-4,CASSYSQGVEKLFF,TGTGCCAGCAGTTACTCTCAGGGGGTTGAAAAACTGTTTTTT
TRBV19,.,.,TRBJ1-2,CASRDSVDYGYTF,TGTGCCAGTAGGGACAGTGTGGACTATGGCTACACCTTC
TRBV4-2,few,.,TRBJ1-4,CASSQDGGPRDEKLFF,TGTGCCAGCAGCCAAGACGGGGGACCCCGGGATGAAAAACTGTTTTTT
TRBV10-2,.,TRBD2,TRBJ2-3,CASSVLSGGAGGGDTQYF,TGCGCCAGCAGTGTCCTCTCGGGGGGAGCGGGAGGGGGAGATACGCAGTATTTT
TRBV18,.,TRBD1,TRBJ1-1,CASSPDRAEAFF,TGTGCCAGCTCACCGGACAGGGCTGAAGCTTTCTTT
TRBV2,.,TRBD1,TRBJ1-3,CASSPQGAGGNTIYF,TGTGCCAGCAGCCCCCAGGGGGCAGGTGGAAACACCATATATTTT
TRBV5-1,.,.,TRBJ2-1,CASSLISGTYNEQFF,TGCGCCAGCAGTCTAATCTCAGGGACCTACAATGAGCAGTTCTTC
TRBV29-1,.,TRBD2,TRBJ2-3,CSSGGERGGVDTQYF,TGCAGCTCTGGGGGAGAGCGGGGGGGCGTAGATACGCAGTATTTT
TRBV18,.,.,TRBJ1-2,CASSRAREGYGYTF,TGTGCCAGCTCACGGGCCAGGGAGGGCTATGGCTACACCTTC
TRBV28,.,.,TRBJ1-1,CASSPGGQYYQNTEAFF,TGTGCCAGCAGCCCAGGTGGACAGTACTATCAGAACACTGAAGCTTTCTTT
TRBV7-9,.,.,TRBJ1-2,CASSLAEGLIYGYTF,TGTGCCAGCAGCTTGGCGGAAGGACTGATCTATGGCTACACCTTC
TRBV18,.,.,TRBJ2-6,CASSPPGAGANVLTF,TGTGCCAGCTCTCCCCCGGGGGCTGGGGCCAACGTCCTGACTTTC
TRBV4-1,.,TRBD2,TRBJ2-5,CASSQGAGVSLTGETQYF,TGCGCCAGCAGCCAAGGGGCGGGGGTAAGCCTAACTGGGGAGACCCAGTACTTC
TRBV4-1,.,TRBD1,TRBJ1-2,CASSPGQGVWGYTF,TGCGCCAGCAGCCCCGGACAGGGGGTTTGGGGCTACACCTTC
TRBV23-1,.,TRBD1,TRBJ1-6,CASSQFRDRVHNSPLHF,TGCGCCAGCAGTCAATTTCGGGACAGGGTGCATAATTCACCCCTCCACTTT
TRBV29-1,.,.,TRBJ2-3,CSVGGTSTDTQYF,TGCAGCGTTGGCGGGACTAGCACAGATACGCAGTATTTT
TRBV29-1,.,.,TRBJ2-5,CSFRFLEETQYF,TGCAGCTTCCGGTTCCTGGAAGAGACCCAGTACTTC
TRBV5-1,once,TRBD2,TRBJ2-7,CASSLEGLISQQYF,TGCGCCAGCAGCTTGGAGGGACTAATTTCCCAGCAGTACTTC
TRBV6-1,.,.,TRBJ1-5,CASNLGARGNQPQHF,TGTGCCAGCAATTTGGGGGCCCGAGGCAATCAGCCCCAGCATTTT
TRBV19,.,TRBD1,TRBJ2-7,CASSPGGYEQYF,TGTGCCAGTAGTCCAGGGGGCTACGAGCAGTACTTC